The table lists the clone carrying this T cell receptor (beta chain) with a few counts. Antigen unknown. A CD45RO/CCR7/CD25/CD127/CD95/CD27 panel sorted naive, central memory, regulatory and stem cell-like memory CD4+ cells. Every bit of the isolated RNA underwent reverse transcription, so sequencing read expressed TCRB transcripts. Here immunoSEQ multiplex PCR was the method, and the copy in TCRdb shows in-frame clones only, minus some. The table lists more than 300,000 clones, around 12% of them singletons. V was trimmed by 8 bases and J by 3 bases, leaving 15 bases between them. Germline-derived CDR1 and CDR2 are GTSNPN and SVGIG (reference sequence). The CDR3 is 13 amino acids. The entry originates in a study of beta chain features in type 1 diabetes. On the study more broadly: The study examined around 100 million sorted cells across all samples.

Study-level results: A moderate, significant TCRB CDR3 shortening appeared in type 1 diabetes across four CD4+ subsets.

Sequencing was carried out using naive CD4+ T cells from blood. The chain couples TRBV30 to TRBJ2-3, with D possibly matching TRBD1 (5 bases). This receptor was obtained from a young woman with type 1 diabetes. The DNA for the CDR3 is TGTGCCGGCTGGCAGGGAACAACAGATACGCAGTATTTT. Its protein product is CAGWQGTTDTQYF.